The 13 T cell receptor beta chains in this list originate from one sample, sequenced in a study of vaccination effects on CD4 cells after COVID-19. The assay was immunoSEQ multiplex PCR, and TCRdb's table has in-frame clones only and misses some. The sample holds 65,000 to 80,000 clones, approximately 80% seen once. Cultured cells yielded isolated CD4+ T cells after approximately nine days. These receptors lack a known antigen. The sequenced sample was CD4+ T cells from PBMCs cultured without peptide, obtained before COVID-19 vaccination. These TCRs come from a human donor who received a COVID-19 vaccine.

The V and J genes are TRBV27 and TRBJ1-5; 8 bases fit TRBD1. This CDR3 contains 14 residues. V gave up 3 bases and J gave up 5 bases; unmatched junction bases: 3. Germline loops: CDR1 MNHEY, CDR2 SMNVEV (reference sequence). CDR3: CASSLYRGDQPQHF. In DNA form, the CDR3 reads TGTGCCAGCAGTTTGTACAGGGGGGATCAGCCCCAGCATTTT.

This clone was detected a few times. This chain joins TRBV15 and TRBJ1-6; 8 nucleotides agree with TRBD1. J was trimmed by 7 bases and V by 3 bases; bases with no gene match: 5. This CDR3 has 15 amino acids. Germline assignment: CDR1 LNHNV and CDR2 YYDKDF (reference sequence). The CDR3 DNA is TGTGCCACCAGCAGCCACCGACAGGGGAATTCACCCCTCCACTTT. Translating gives CATSSHRQGNSPLHF.

The V and J genes are TRBV6-2 or TRBV6-3 and TRBJ1-5; no clear D gene. Trimming shortened V by 2 bases and J by 0 bases, and 11 bases separated the two germline ends. The CDR3 length is 16 residues. CDR1 is MNHEY and CDR2 is SVGEGT in the germline V gene. The CDR3 region is CASSYTFGISNQPQHF. The CDR3 DNA follows: TGTGCCAGCAGTTACACTTTCGGCATTAGCAATCAGCCCCAGCATTTT.

DNA of the CDR3: TGTGCCAGCAGCTTGGAGGCTCCCGATCGCAAGTACGTC. Its translation is CASSLEAPDRKYV. This chain connects TRBV5-5 to TRBJ2-7, with D hard to call. V was clipped by 0 bases and J by 11 bases, with 15 bases between them. The germline V gene encodes CDR1 SGHKS and CDR2 YYEKEE (reference sequence). There are 13 residues in the CDR3.

The V gene is TRBV30, the J gene TRBJ2-3; 15 nucleotides align to TRBD2. The junction had 11 bases not matched to a gene; V was cut back by 0 bases and J by 4 bases. The CDR3 loop spans 19 amino acids. CDR1 and CDR2 (germline): GTSNPN, SVGIG (reference sequence). The CDR3 bases are TGTGCCTGGAGTGTAGGGGGACTAGCGGGGGGCACCAGCGCAGATACGCAGTATTTT. It yields the protein CAWSVGGLAGGTSADTQYF.

The chain carries TRBV18 and TRBJ1-1, with D tentatively TRBD1 (5 bases). The germline V gene encodes CDR1 KGHSH and CDR2 LQKENI. V lost 4 bases and J lost 2, with 20 bases in between. The length of the CDR3 is 17 residues. CDR3 coding DNA: TGTGCCAGCTCACAAGGACACTCCCCAGGATATAACACTGAAGCTTTCTTT. As protein: CASSQGHSPGYNTEAFF.

The rearrangement uses TRBV9 and TRBJ1-2; maybe TRBD1 (5 bases). Germline V gene lookup returns CDR1 SGDLS and CDR2 YYNGEE. The CDR3 is 16 amino acids. V was pared by 1 base and J by 5 bases, with 18 bases between. In DNA, the CDR3 is TGTGCCAGCAGCGTACGAGAGGGGAGGGGAAGATATGGCTACACCTTC. As protein: CASSVREGRGRYGYTF.

The chain carries TRBV5-4 and TRBJ2-3; tentative D call: TRBD1 (6 bases). V dropped 0 bases and J dropped 1 base, with 12 bases sitting between them. Germline loops: CDR1 SGHNT, CDR2 YYREEE (reference sequence). This CDR3 spans 16 amino acids. CDR3 sequence (DNA): TGTGCCAGCAGCTTGGTATCAGGGGTCGGCACAGATACGCAGTATTTT. Its translation: CASSLVSGVGTDTQYF. Together with reference TRBV5-4 and TRBJ2-3, the CDR3 gives the full variable domain: ETGVTQSPTHLIKTRGQQVTLRCSSQSGHNTVSWYQQALGQGPQFIFQYYREEENGRGNFPPRFSGLQFPNYSSELNVNALELDDSALYLCASSLVSGVGTDTQYFGPGTRLTVL.

This clone has only a few counts. The gene calls are TRBV6-5 and TRBJ1-2; a weak D match, TRBD1 (5 bases). The CDR3 sequence is 15 residues long. Germline V gene lookup returns CDR1 MNHEY and CDR2 SVGAGI. Trimming stripped 0 bases from V and 0 bases from J, with 8 bases between. CDR3: CASSYSQGPNYGYTF. CDR3 coding DNA: TGTGCCAGCAGTTACTCGCAGGGTCCTAACTATGGCTACACCTTC.

The count of this clone is one. CDR3 sequence (DNA): TGTGCCAGCAGCAAACGGAGCCAGGGGGAAGAGACCCAGTACTTC. Its protein is CASSKRSQGEETQYF. This chain links TRBV21-1 with TRBJ2-5; TRBD1 is the table's D call, not checked against the DNA. TRBV21-1 is deemed a pseudogene. The length of the CDR3 is 15 residues.

The chain joins TRBV5-8 to TRBJ1-5; 7 bases match TRBD1. With V trimmed by 0 bases and J by 7 bases, 7 bases remained unmatched. This CDR3 comprises 15 residues. CDR1 SGHTS and CDR2 YDEGEE come from the germline V gene. CDR3 coding DNA: TGTGCCAGCAGCTTGGGCACAGGGGTCAGACAGCCCCAGCATTTT. Translating it yields CASSLGTGVRQPQHF. The variable domain in full, with the rest retrieved from reference TRBV5-8 and TRBJ1-5, is EAGVTQSPTHLIKTRGQQATLRCSPISGHTSVYWYQQALGLGLQFLLWYDEGEERNRGNFPPRFSGRQFPNYSSELNVNALELEDSALYLCASSLGTGVRQPQHFGDGTRLSIL.

The rearrangement joins TRBV21-1 to TRBJ2-7; the table's D call, TRBD2, has no DNA check behind it. TRBV21-1 is reported as a pseudogene. The CDR3 length is 12 residues. The CDR3, as DNA: TGTGCCAGCAGCCGGGTTTCCTACGAGCAGTACGTC. Encoded protein: CASSRVSYEQYV.

CDR3 in DNA: TGTGCCAGCAGCTTTGGAGGGAATTCACCCCTCCACTTT. Encoded protein: CASSFGGNSPLHF. This chain connects TRBV7-2 to TRBJ1-6; D unclear. V lost 3 bases, J lost 7 bases, and 7 bases lay in between. The V gene's germline CDR1 is SGHTA and CDR2 FQGNSA. CDR3 length equals 13 residues.